Listed below are T cell receptor beta chains from one sample, sequenced in a study of blood T cell repertoires in COVID-19. Clones were sequenced by immunoSEQ multiplex PCR, and TCRdb holds only the in-frame ones, with some missing. The sample lists about 24,000 clones, 85% to 90% seen once, with roughly a quarter in the top ten. Sequenced input: peripheral blood. These TCRs come from a man in his 70s with COVID-19, enrolled during active disease. The CDR3 runs from the conserved cysteine through the conserved F or W. D genes are given only for firm matches. The size entry is marked missing in some rows and otherwise reads once, few, many or a size class.

clone size,J gene,V gene,D gene,CDR3 protein,CDR3 DNA
once,TRBJ1-4,TRBV11-2,TRBD1,CASKPGTGLTNEKLFF,TGTGCCAGTAAGCCCGGGACAGGGCTAACTAATGAAAAACTGTTTTTT
-,TRBJ1-6,TRBV14,-,CASSQGLANSPLHF,TGTGCCAGCAGCCAAGGACTGGCCAATTCACCCCTCCACTTT
-,TRBJ2-5,TRBV5-1,-,CASSLQASSETQYF,TGCGCCAGCAGCTTGCAGGCTAGCTCAGAGACCCAGTACTTC
-,TRBJ1-2,TRBV6-4,TRBD1,CASSALGQGDLYGYTF,TGTGCCAGCAGTGCCCTAGGACAGGGGGATCTCTATGGCTACACCTTC
-,TRBJ2-1,TRBV19,TRBD2,CASSRTSGRSSYNEQFF,TGTGCCAGTAGTAGGACTAGCGGGAGGAGCTCCTACAATGAGCAGTTCTTC
-,TRBJ1-2,TRBV15,-,CATSTEGQHYGYTF,TGTGCCACCAGCACAGAGGGCCAGCACTATGGCTACACCTTC
-,TRBJ1-4,TRBV30,-,CAWSPGHREKLFF,TGTGCCTGGAGTCCGGGACATAGGGAAAAACTGTTTTTT
-,TRBJ2-3,TRBV5-1,-,CASSPDEAVTDTQYF,TGCGCCAGCAGCCCGGATGAAGCGGTCACAGATACGCAGTATTTT
once,TRBJ2-1,TRBV6-5,-,CASRGQYNEQFF,TGTGCCAGCAGAGGACAGTACAATGAGCAGTTCTTC
-,TRBJ2-1,TRBV25-1,TRBD2,CASSEVGGGDYNEQFF,TGTGCCAGCAGTGAAGTGGGCGGGGGGGACTACAATGAGCAGTTCTTC
-,TRBJ1-1,TRBV27,TRBD1,CASSASGGYTEAFF,TGTGCCAGCAGTGCCTCAGGGGGCTACACTGAAGCTTTCTTT
few,TRBJ2-2,TRBV27,TRBD2,CASIGLAGSAGELFF,TGTGCCAGCATTGGACTAGCGGGAAGCGCCGGGGAGCTGTTTTTT
-,TRBJ1-1,TRBV5-1,-,CASSLAGMNTEAFF,TGCGCCAGCAGCTTGGCAGGGATGAACACTGAAGCTTTCTTT
-,TRBJ1-1,TRBV19,TRBD1,CASRRGPQGGSTEAFF,TGTGCCAGCCGGAGGGGTCCACAGGGGGGGAGCACTGAAGCTTTCTTT
-,TRBJ2-2,TRBV27,-,CASSLSRLAGELFF,TGTGCCAGCAGTTTATCAAGACTAGCCGGGGAGCTGTTTTTT
-,TRBJ1-1,TRBV12-5,-,CASGFQGRGTEAFF,TGTGCTAGTGGTTTTCAGGGGCGAGGAACTGAAGCTTTCTTT
-,TRBJ2-7,TRBV27,TRBD2,CASSLKERDPYEQYF,TGTGCCAGCAGTTTAAAGGAGCGGGATCCCTACGAGCAGTACTTC
-,TRBJ1-5,TRBV14,-,CASSQYNVAEPQHF,TGTGCCAGCAGCCAATACAACGTCGCGGAGCCCCAGCATTTT
-,TRBJ1-1,TRBV15,TRBD1,CATSREGWGQRAFF,TGTGCCACCAGCAGAGAAGGATGGGGACAGAGAGCTTTCTTT
-,TRBJ1-3,TRBV6-1,-,CASSEALGFSGNTIYF,TGTGCCAGCAGTGAAGCGCTAGGTTTCTCTGGAAACACCATATATTTT
-,TRBJ2-7,TRBV5-1,TRBD2,CASRSLSGAQEQYF,TGCGCCAGCAGGTCGTTAAGCGGGGCGCAGGAGCAGTACTTC
few,TRBJ2-5,TRBV12-2,-,CASRLEGDGGGVRETQYF,TGTGCAAGTCGCTTAGAGGGTGACGGTGGAGGTGTGAGAGAGACCCAGTACTTC
once,TRBJ2-7,TRBV30,TRBD2,CAWSGGGAYEQYF,TGTGCCTGGAGTGGCGGGGGGGCCTACGAGCAGTACTTC
-,TRBJ2-1,TRBV6-5,-,CASRSTSKAYNEQFF,TGTGCCAGCAGGTCCACTAGCAAGGCCTACAATGAGCAGTTCTTC
-,TRBJ2-7,TRBV5-1,TRBD1,CASSRTGVTYEQYF,TGCGCCAGCAGCCGGACAGGGGTGACCTACGAGCAGTACTTC
-,TRBJ1-1,TRBV6-5,TRBD1,CASKVEDRDNTEAFF,TGTGCCAGCAAAGTGGAAGACAGGGATAACACTGAAGCTTTCTTT
few,TRBJ1-1,TRBV19,-,CASSPGHNTEAFF,TGTGCCAGTAGTCCGGGACACAACACTGAAGCTTTCTTT
once,TRBJ2-2,TRBV15,-,CATSAPLFGTGELFF,TGTGCCACCAGCGCGCCCCTGTTTGGCACCGGGGAGCTGTTTTTT
-,TRBJ1-5,TRBV27,TRBD1,CASSSQGAGQPQHF,TGTGCCAGCAGTTCGCAGGGGGCAGGTCAGCCCCAGCATTTT
few,TRBJ1-1,TRBV19,-,CASRSGHPNTEAFF,TGTGCCAGTAGATCTGGACACCCGAACACTGAAGCTTTCTTT
-,TRBJ1-5,TRBV6-5,-,CASRKDNSNQPQHF,TGTGCCAGCAGGAAAGACAACAGCAATCAGCCCCAGCATTTT
once,TRBJ2-7,TRBV3-1/TRBV3-2,TRBD2,CASSLLPGLAGGPSSYEQYF,TGTGCCAGCAGCCTTCTGCCGGGACTAGCGGGGGGGCCTAGCTCCTACGAGCAGTACTTC
-,TRBJ2-1,TRBV10-3,-,CAISESVQNEQFF,TGTGCCATCAGTGAGTCGGTACAGAATGAGCAGTTCTTC
-,TRBJ2-2,TRBV15,TRBD2,CATSVDRNLGLATNTGELFF,TGTGCCACCAGCGTCGACAGGAATCTCGGACTAGCGACTAACACCGGGGAGCTGTTTTTT
once,TRBJ1-3,TRBV25-1,-,CASSSFAQTGNTIYF,TGTGCCAGCAGTTCTTTCGCACAAACAGGAAACACCATATATTTT
-,TRBJ1-2,TRBV29-1,TRBD1,CSVDRDSRGYTF,TGCAGCGTTGACCGGGACAGTCGTGGCTACACCTTC
-,TRBJ2-1,TRBV5-1,-,CASSLLSGYSRNEQFF,TGCGCCAGCAGCCTTCTAAGCGGCTACTCCCGCAATGAGCAGTTCTTC
-,TRBJ2-2,TRBV18,TRBD2,CASSPTSGNPGELFF,TGTGCCAGCTCACCAACTAGCGGGAATCCCGGGGAGCTGTTTTTT
-,TRBJ2-7,TRBV10-3,-,CAISEREYYEQYF,TGTGCCATCAGTGAGCGGGAGTACTACGAGCAGTACTTC
-,TRBJ1-5,TRBV5-1,TRBD1,CASSPQGSNQPQHF,TGCGCCAGCAGCCCACAGGGGAGCAATCAGCCCCAGCATTTT
-,TRBJ2-2,TRBV5-1,TRBD2,CASSLAGASGKTGELFF,TGCGCCAGCAGCTTGGCCGGGGCTAGCGGGAAAACCGGGGAGCTGTTTTTT
-,TRBJ1-6,TRBV5-1,TRBD1,CASSLATGDNSPLHF,TGCGCCAGCAGCTTGGCTACAGGGGATAATTCACCCCTCCACTTT
-,TRBJ1-1,TRBV28,TRBD1,CASSLMPPGQGAAEAFF,TGTGCCAGCAGTTTAATGCCGCCGGGACAGGGGGCGGCTGAAGCTTTCTTT
-,TRBJ2-5,TRBV4-1,TRBD2,CASSQETLAGGYQETQYF,TGCGCCAGCAGCCAAGAAACACTAGCGGGGGGGTACCAAGAGACCCAGTACTTC
-,TRBJ2-7,TRBV11-2,-,CASSPRHSYEQYF,TGTGCCAGCAGCCCGAGACATTCCTACGAGCAGTACTTC
-,TRBJ2-1,TRBV6-6,TRBD1,CASSDRTGFSNEQFF,TGTGCCAGCAGTGACCGGACAGGGTTTTCAAATGAGCAGTTCTTC
-,TRBJ2-7,TRBV18,TRBD2,CASSPGLAVSYEQYF,TGTGCCAGCTCGCCCGGACTAGCGGTTTCCTACGAGCAGTACTTC
few,TRBJ2-7,TRBV6-6,TRBD1,CASSYEPGQAHYEQYF,TGTGCCAGCAGTTACGAACCGGGACAGGCACACTACGAGCAGTACTTC
-,TRBJ1-1,TRBV2,TRBD1,CASSEAGDRGGPEAFF,TGTGCCAGCAGTGAAGCGGGGGACAGGGGTGGACCTGAAGCTTTCTTT
-,TRBJ2-5,TRBV4-1,TRBD2,CASSQDLGTSGREETQYF,TGCGCCAGCAGCCAAGATTTGGGGACTAGCGGCCGGGAAGAGACCCAGTACTTC
-,TRBJ1-6,TRBV6-6,-,CASSYGSSYNSPLHF,TGTGCCAGCAGTTACGGCAGCTCCTATAATTCACCCCTCCACTTT
-,TRBJ1-1,TRBV11-1,-,CASSLGQNTEAFF,TGTGCCAGCAGCTTAGGACAGAACACTGAAGCTTTCTTT
-,TRBJ2-7,TRBV13,-,CASSWGGNSYEQYF,TGTGCCAGCAGCTGGGGCGGGAACTCCTACGAGCAGTACTTC
-,TRBJ2-5,TRBV14,-,CASSQPSKETQYF,TGTGCCAGCAGTCAACCCTCTAAAGAGACCCAGTACTTC
-,TRBJ2-7,TRBV6-5,TRBD2,CASSLRLGGGLEQYF,TGTGCCAGCAGTTTAAGGTTGGGCGGGGGGCTCGAGCAGTACTTC
-,TRBJ1-1,TRBV3-1/TRBV3-2,TRBD1,CASSRDRGNTEAFF,TGTGCCAGCAGCCGGGACAGAGGGAACACTGAAGCTTTCTTT
-,TRBJ1-1,TRBV18,TRBD1,CASSPGQGSNTEAFF,TGTGCCAGCTCACCCGGACAGGGCTCGAACACTGAAGCTTTCTTT
-,TRBJ1-5,TRBV6-5,-,CASSYSLSGQPQHF,TGTGCCAGCAGTTACTCCTTAAGCGGACAGCCCCAGCATTTT
-,TRBJ1-1,TRBV27,-,CASSLMAGTMMNTEAFF,TGTGCCAGCAGTTTAATGGCGGGGACCATGATGAACACTGAAGCTTTCTTT
few,TRBJ2-7,TRBV7-2,-,CASSWAGGPDGGEQYF,TGTGCCAGCAGCTGGGCCGGAGGGCCAGATGGGGGCGAGCAGTACTTC